These 12 T cell receptor beta chains were all obtained from the same sample, sequenced in a study of shared clonotypes between healthy human individuals. The method was immunoSEQ multiplex PCR; TCRdb's version includes in-frame clones alone and lacks a portion of them. Counted here are over 400,000 clones, more than 65% occurring once; the ten biggest clones make up 10% to 15%. Sequences were obtained from PBMCs. The receptor source for this set is a woman in her thirties or forties in good health. Some clones in this sample may be carry-over from other donors' samples.

The V call is TRBV25-1, the J call TRBJ2-3, with 7 positions matching TRBD1. Germline CDR1 reads MGHDK; CDR2 reads SYGVNS. There are 16 residues in the CDR3. After removal of 0 bases from V and 1 base from J, the junction contained 4 bases not matched to a gene. The CDR3 nucleotides read TGTGCCAGCAGTGAATATAGGACAGGCCGCACAGATACGCAGTATTTT. This codes for CASSEYRTGRTDTQYF.

To note about this clone: One end of the junction is discordant with germline, which a read error may explain. Written as DNA, the CDR3 is TGTACCAGCAATCCAGCGGGAGGACTGGCATACGAGCAGTACTTC. Protein product: CTSNPAGGLAYEQYF. The V call is TRBV6-5, the J call TRBJ2-7; TRBD2 aligns across 9 bases. The CDR3 is 15 amino acids. In germline, CDR1 is MNHEY, CDR2 SVGAGI.

V gene TRBV9 combines with J gene TRBJ2-3, with 11 bases fitting TRBD2. The CDR3 covers 16 residues. From germline, CDR1 is SGDLS and CDR2 YYNGEE. Losses at the gene ends were 0 bases for V and 1 base for J; bases not matched to a gene: 1. The CDR3 region has the DNA TGTGCCAGCAGCGTAGCACTAGCGGGGGGCACAGATACGCAGTATTTT. Translation gives CASSVALAGGTDTQYF.

This chain connects TRBV5-5 to TRBJ2-7; no clear D gene. Germline V CDR1 and CDR2: SGHKS, YYEKEE (reference sequence). The CDR3 runs 15 residues. The V end lost 0 bases, the J end lost 0 bases, and 10 bases lay between the germline ends. The CDR3 nucleotides read TGTGCCAGCAGCTTGGGACTGGTCAACTCCTACGAGCAGTACTTC. Encoded protein: CASSLGLVNSYEQYF.

CDR3 protein: CASSSDKRQPQHF. In nucleotides, the CDR3 is TGTGCCAGCAGTTCGGACAAGAGGCAGCCCCAGCATTTT. The chain employs TRBV27 and TRBJ1-5, with D perhaps TRBD1 (5 bases). Germline CDR1 MNHEY, CDR2 SMNVEV (reference sequence). This CDR3 has 13 amino acids. With 4 bases removed from V and 7 bases from J, the gap between germline ends came to 11 bases.

The rearrangement links TRBV28 to TRBJ2-7; TRBD2 matches at 7 bases. V trimming: 6 bases; J trimming: 5 bases; junction bases outside the gene matches: 13. The CDR3 has 15 residues. Germline CDR1 is MDHEN and CDR2 is SYDVKM. The CDR3 loop reads CASRTSSAGVDEQYF. Written as DNA, the CDR3 is TGTGCCAGCAGGACTTCTTCGGCGGGAGTTGACGAGCAGTACTTC. Complete variable domain (other parts from reference TRBV28 and TRBJ2-7): DVKVTQSSRYLVKRTGEKVFLECVQDMDHENMFWYRQDPGLGLRLIYFSYDVKMKEKGDIPEGYSVSREKKERFSLILESASTNQTSMYLCASRTSSAGVDEQYFGPGTRLTVT.

Regarding this clone: Other DNA sequences within the sample encode an identical CDR3. This chain connects TRBV29-1 to TRBJ2-7, with 11 bases matching TRBD2. CDR1 and CDR2 from the germline V gene are SQVTM and ANQGSEA. This CDR3 is 13 amino acids long. Trimming removed 4 bases from V and 3 bases from J; junction bases left unmatched: 2. Here the CDR3 DNA reads TGCAGCGTTGCTACTAGCGGGAGCTACGAGCAGTACTTC. This gives the protein CSVATSGSYEQYF.

The genes are TRBV4-2 and TRBJ2-5; TRBD1 might be the D (5 bases). Trimming took off 0 bases at V and 1 base at J, with 12 bases between the two ends. The CDR3 length is 16 residues. Looked up from germline, CDR1 is LGHNA and CDR2 is YNFKEQ. The CDR3: CASSQDSPQGQETQYF. In nucleotides, the CDR3 is TGTGCCAGCAGCCAAGATTCCCCCCAGGGCCAAGAGACCCAGTACTTC.

About this clone: It is likely a read error: a sequence one base away is far more abundant. The rearrangement joins TRBV5-6 to TRBJ1-2; tentative D call: TRBD1 (5 bases). V was cut by 4 bases and J by 4 bases, with 11 bases left in between. Germline V lookup: CDR1 SGHDT, CDR2 YYEEEE. This CDR3 contains 13 residues. In nucleotides, the CDR3 is TGTGCCAGCAGCCAGCGACAGATCTATGGCTACACCTTC. Translated: CASSQRQIYGYTF.

The gene calls are TRBV13 and TRBJ2-7; no clear D. Trimming stripped 0 bases from V and 4 bases from J, with 7 bases between. The CDR3 totals 13 residues. Germline V lookup: CDR1 PRHDT, CDR2 FYEKMQ (reference sequence). The CDR3 DNA sequence: TGTGCCAGCAGCTTAGGGGCAGAATACGAGCAGTACTTC. It translates to CASSLGAEYEQYF.

This rearrangement joins TRBV6-6 to TRBJ2-7, with 11 bases identical to TRBD1. The V and J ends lost 5 bases and 4 bases, in that order; junction bases with no gene match: 7. In germline, CDR1 is MNHNY, CDR2 SVGAGI (reference sequence). CDR3 length: 15 residues. In DNA form, the CDR3 reads TGTGCCAGCAGTCTACCGGGACAGGGGGTTTACGAGCAGTACTTC. Translating it yields CASSLPGQGVYEQYF.

This chain joins TRBV6-6 and TRBJ2-7; 9 nucleotides align to TRBD1. The trim removed 6 bases at V and 5 bases at J, leaving 8 bases unmatched. The CDR3 spans 14 residues. The germline V gene encodes CDR1 MNHNY and CDR2 SVGAGI (reference sequence). The DNA of the CDR3 is TGTGCCAGCAGGCCCGGGACAGGGAGTAACGAGCAGTACTTC. It codes for CASRPGTGSNEQYF.